The T cell receptor beta chain described here comes from a study of T-cell reconstitution after alpha-beta-depleted transplantation in children. Study outcomes and limitations: The study traced high day-60 TCRbeta diversity in some patients to surviving recipient T cells and thymic progenitors. Two months or so post-transplant, alpha-beta T cells reportedly derived from several hundred expanded graft clones. T-cell numbers and diversity one year post-transplant derived largely from freshly generated T cells.

A remark on this clonotype: Antigen specificity is unknown.

Unique molecular identifiers were incorporated during preparation of the TCRbeta library. TCRdb re-called the PCR reads with MiXCR, one entry per CDR3 protein. The data contain about 900,000 distinct CDR3 sequences, about 26% of them seen just once; the ten biggest clones take up approximately 30%. V was pared by 8 bases and J by 5 bases, with 13 bases of the junction left unmatched. This CDR3 region has 15 residues. The gene calls are TRBV12-3 or TRBV12-4 and TRBJ2-3; 7 bases are shared with TRBD1. The sequence derives from a boy under two years old who had a stem cell transplant for SCID, so the T cells may come from the graft donor. Sequenced here: PBMCs, mostly from graft donor cells, sampled 360 days after TCRalphabeta/CD19-depleted stem cell transplant. The CDR3 coding sequence is TGTGCCAGCGGCCGGCCCGACAGGGCTGGAGATACGCAGTATTTT. This codes for CASGRPDRAGDTQYF.